This T cell receptor beta chain was profiled in a study of blood T cell repertoires in COVID-19. Study in general: Samples came from the United States, Italy and Spain, spanning acute and convalescent COVID-19. Sample material is recorded as cDNA or gDNA derived from T cells, B-cell-depleted T cells, or PBMCs.

After removal of 7 bases from V and 2 bases from J, the junction contained 4 bases not matched to a gene. This CDR3 is built from 14 residues. Germline CDR1 reads SGHTA; CDR2 reads FQGNSA. In Seattle, patients joined the study during active infection and were tracked longitudinally. Original data processing: The authors estimated nucleated cell counts from reference gene primer amplification. Assay used: immunoSEQ multiplex PCR; TCRdb lists only in-frame clones, some missing. Clone size and V and J calls were adopted from that table, with D and trimming inferred from the DNA. The sample records approximately 250,000 clones, about 82% being singletons.

The genes are TRBV7-2 and TRBJ2-7; 11 positions agree with TRBD2. The sequencing input was peripheral blood. The TCR sequence derives from a woman of 80 years or more with COVID-19, enrolled during active disease. This CDR3 reads CASTGSGGAYEQYF. The CDR3 DNA sequence: TGTGCCAGCACCGGTAGCGGGGGGGCCTACGAGCAGTACTTC.